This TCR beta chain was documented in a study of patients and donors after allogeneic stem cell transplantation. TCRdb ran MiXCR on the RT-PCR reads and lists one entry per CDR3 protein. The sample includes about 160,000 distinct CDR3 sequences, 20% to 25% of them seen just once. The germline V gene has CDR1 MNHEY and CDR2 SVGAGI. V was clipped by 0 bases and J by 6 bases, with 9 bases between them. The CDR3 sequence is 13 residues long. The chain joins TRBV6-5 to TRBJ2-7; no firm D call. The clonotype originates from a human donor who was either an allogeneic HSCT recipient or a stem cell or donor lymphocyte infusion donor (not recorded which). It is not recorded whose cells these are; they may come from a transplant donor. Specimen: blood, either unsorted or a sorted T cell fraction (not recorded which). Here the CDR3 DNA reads TGTGCCAGCAGTTACTCGACGTCCATCGAGCAGTACTTC. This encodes CASSYSTSIEQYF.